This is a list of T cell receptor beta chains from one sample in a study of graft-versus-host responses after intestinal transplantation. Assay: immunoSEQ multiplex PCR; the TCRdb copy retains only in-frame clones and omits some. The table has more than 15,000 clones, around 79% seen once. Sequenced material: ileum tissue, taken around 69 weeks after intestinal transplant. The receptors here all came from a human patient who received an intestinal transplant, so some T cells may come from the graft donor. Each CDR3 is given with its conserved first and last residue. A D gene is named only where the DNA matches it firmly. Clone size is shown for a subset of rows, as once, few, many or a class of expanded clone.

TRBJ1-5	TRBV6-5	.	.	TGTGCCAGCAGATCACAGGGCGGGGATCAGCCCCAGCATTTT	CASRSQGGDQPQHF
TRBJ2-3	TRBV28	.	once	TGTGCCAGCAGTCCCCCTTTCACAGGCTGGGGCACAGATACGCAGTATTTT	CASSPPFTGWGTDTQYF
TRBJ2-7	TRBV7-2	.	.	TGTGCCAGCAGCTTTTTCTTCACCCTGGACGGCTCCTACGAGCAGTACTTC	CASSFFFTLDGSYEQYF
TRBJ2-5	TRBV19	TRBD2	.	TGTGCCAGTAGGCGTAGCGGGACCCAAGAGACCCAGTACTTC	CASRRSGTQETQYF
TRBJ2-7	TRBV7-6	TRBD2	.	TGTGCCAGCAGCCGGGTCAGCGGGGGGACCTACGAGCAGTACTTC	CASSRVSGGTYEQYF
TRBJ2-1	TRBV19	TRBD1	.	TGTGCCAGTAGTATTTCGGGACAGACTTACAATGAGCAGTTCTTC	CASSISGQTYNEQFF
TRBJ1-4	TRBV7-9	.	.	TGTGCCAGCAGCTTAGCCACATCCAATGAAAAACTGTTTTTT	CASSLATSNEKLFF
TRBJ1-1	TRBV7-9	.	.	TGTGCCAGCAGCTTAGGCCGCAGAGAAAACACTGAAGCTTTCTTT	CASSLGRRENTEAFF
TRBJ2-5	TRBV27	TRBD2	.	TGTGCCAGCAGTCCTACTAGCGGGGGGGCATGGGAGACCCAGTACTTC	CASSPTSGGAWETQYF
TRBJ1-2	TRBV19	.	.	TGTGCCAGTGTAGGGTACAGGGAAGGTGATGGCTACACCTTC	CASVGYREGDGYTF